A single sample gave rise to the 3 T cell receptor beta chains below, sequenced in a study of blood T cell repertoires in COVID-19. Some clones are missing from TCRdb's copy, which holds only in-frame ones; the method was immunoSEQ multiplex PCR. Counted here are some 180,000 clones, approximately 91% occurring once; the ten biggest clones make up roughly 5%. Sequencing was performed on peripheral blood. The receptors shown here come from a young man with COVID-19, enrolled during active disease.

The gene calls are TRBV3-1 (or the pseudogene TRBV3-2) and TRBJ2-7, with TRBD1 identical over 10 bases. Germline CDR1 and CDR2: LGHDT and YNNKEL (reference sequence). The CDR3 is 19 residues long. With 1 base clipped from V and 3 bases from J, the junction kept 15 bases outside the gene matches. The CDR3: CASSQGAWTGGKLGYEQYF. The CDR3, as DNA: TGTGCCAGCAGCCAAGGGGCTTGGACAGGGGGAAAACTAGGCTACGAGCAGTACTTC.

Worth noting for this clone: An end of the junction does not agree with germline; a read error may underlie this. The V and J genes are TRBV19 and TRBJ1-4, with 7 bases aligning to TRBD1. The CDR3 contains 15 residues. The germline gives CDR1 LNHDA, CDR2 SQIVND (reference sequence). The CDR3 is CASSSSGGINEKLLF. The CDR3 nucleotides are TGTGCCAGTAGTTCCTCAGGGGGAATTAATGAAAAACTGCTTTTT.

This clone was observed a single time. The chain uses TRBV4-3 and TRBJ1-1; possibly TRBD1 for D (5 bases). The CDR3 has 14 residues. Germline V gene lookup returns CDR1 LGHNA and CDR2 YSLEER. The ends were cut back, 0 bases at V and 1 base at J, with 6 bases in the middle. The CDR3 reads CASSQDGANTEAFF. The CDR3 region has the DNA TGCGCCAGCAGCCAAGATGGGGCGAACACTGAAGCTTTCTTT.